The 11 T cell receptor beta chains listed next were all sequenced from one sample in a study of regulatory T cells in long-lasting Graves disease. Investigators prepared the TCR beta libraries by applying iRepertoire HTBI primers and Arm-PCR of CDR3 regions. TCRdb processed the multiplex PCR reads anew with MiXCR; each CDR3 protein has one entry. The repertoire holds 600,000 to 650,000 distinct CDR3 sequences, with less than 20% as singletons. Time point indicated: newly diagnosed GD, antithyroid drugs for less than 3 months. PBMCs were the source of the RNA used for TCR sequencing. This sample also belongs to another study, concerning T cells in Graves' hyperthyroidism and ophthalmopathy.

The sequences come from peripheral blood mononuclear cells (PBMCs), collected at new diagnosis, from a patient treated with antithyroid drugs. The source is a woman aged 25 to 39 with Graves disease.

This clonotype was counted many times. The rearrangement joins TRBV11-2 to TRBJ2-7; D remains unclear. Trimming stripped 6 bases from V and 2 bases from J, with 14 bases between. The CDR3 extends over 14 amino acids. Germline V lookup: CDR1 SGHAT, CDR2 FQNNGV. As DNA, the CDR3 is TGTGCCAGCAGTTTATCAGGCTCGGCCTACGAGCAGTACTTC. Translation: CASSLSGSAYEQYF.

The chain recombines TRBV24-1 with TRBJ2-5, with D unclear. Trimming left V 4 bases short and J 1 base short, with 6 bases between. The CDR3 covers 13 residues. The germline V gene encodes CDR1 KGHDR and CDR2 SFDVKD. CDR3: CATSEGSQETQYF. The CDR3, as DNA: TGTGCCACCAGTGAGGGCAGCCAAGAGACCCAGTACTTC.

The gene calls are TRBV9 and TRBJ2-5; unclear D gene. Per germline, CDR1 SGDLS and CDR2 YYNGEE. The length of the CDR3 is 14 residues. Trimming took 0 bases from V and 5 from J, leaving 11 bases between them. The CDR3 protein is CASSVGSAEETQYF. CDR3 nucleotides: TGTGCCAGCAGCGTAGGATCAGCAGAGGAGACCCAGTACTTC.

The chain employs TRBV7-9 and TRBJ1-5; D remains unclear. This CDR3 contains 17 residues. Germline values: CDR1 SEHNR, CDR2 FQNEAQ (reference sequence). V was trimmed by 5 bases and J by 0 bases, leaving 17 bases between them. CDR3 region: CASSPGRLGLSNQPQHF. The CDR3 DNA reads TGTGCCAGCAGCCCCGGGAGGCTGGGCCTTAGCAATCAGCCCCAGCATTTT. Supplemented by reference TRBV7-9 and TRBJ1-5, the full variable domain reads DTGVSQNPRHKITKRGQNVTFRCDPISEHNRLYWYRQTLGQGPEFLTYFQNEAQLEKSRLLSDRFSAERPKGSFSTLEIQRTEQGDSAMYLCASSPGRLGLSNQPQHFGDGTRLSIL.

This clonotype was recorded at least ten times. J is TRBJ1-2 and V is TRBV6-2 or TRBV6-3; possible D gene TRBD1, 6 bases. CDR1 and CDR2 (germline): MNHEY, SVGEGT. V dropped 5 bases and J dropped 4 bases, with 17 bases sitting between them. The length of the CDR3 is 15 residues. The CDR3 is CASSEAAGDIYGYTF. Here the CDR3 DNA reads TGTGCCAGCAGTGAGGCTGCAGGGGATATCTATGGCTACACCTTC.

The genes are TRBV28 and TRBJ2-1; 7 positions match TRBD1. Trimming removed 5 bases from V and 0 bases from J; junction bases left unmatched: 16. The CDR3 extends over 19 amino acids. Looked up from germline, CDR1 is MDHEN and CDR2 is SYDVKM. The CDR3 region has the DNA TGTGCCAGCAGTCATGAACAGGGGCCTCCATCTAGCTCCTACAATGAGCAGTTCTTC. It encodes CASSHEQGPPSSSYNEQFF.

This clonotype was found many times. The CDR3 DNA reads as TGTGCCAGCAGCTCCCCCGGGACAGGGGGCCGCAATTCACCCCTCCACTTT. Translated, it gives CASSSPGTGGRNSPLHF. The gene calls are TRBV7-9 and TRBJ1-6; 12 positions agree with TRBD1. This CDR3 region has 17 residues. CDR1 is SEHNR and CDR2 is FQNEAQ in the germline V gene (reference sequence). Trimming took 4 bases from V and 7 from J; bases not matched to a gene: 8.

The sample holds many counts of this clonotype. The chain is built from TRBV28 and TRBJ1-5; 7 bases are a match to TRBD1. Germline values: CDR1 MDHEN, CDR2 SYDVKM. The CDR3 runs 15 residues. V was clipped by 7 bases and J by 7 bases; unmatched bases: 13. CDR3 DNA: TGTGCCAGCATTAGGGCCCACAGGGGCCTACAGCCCCAGCATTTT. As protein: CASIRAHRGLQPQHF.

This clonotype was recorded a few times. The rearrangement links TRBV29-1 to TRBJ2-1; TRBD2 matches at 8 bases. CDR3 length: 14 amino acids. Germline V lookup: CDR1 SQVTM, CDR2 ANQGSEA. V trimming: 7 bases; J trimming: 0 bases; junction bases outside the gene matches: 5. The chain's CDR3 is CSAPSGGSYNEQFF. The CDR3 DNA reads as TGCAGCGCCCCGAGCGGGGGCTCCTACAATGAGCAGTTCTTC.

The V and J genes are TRBV30 and TRBJ2-7; weak D call: TRBD2 (5 bases). Germline-derived CDR1 and CDR2 are GTSNPN and SVGIG (reference sequence). Deletions cut 0 bases from V and 0 bases from J, with 9 bases between. This CDR3 is built from 14 residues. The chain's CDR3 is CAWSVLGSSYEQYF. The CDR3 bases are TGTGCCTGGAGTGTTTTGGGGAGCTCCTACGAGCAGTACTTC.

This clonotype was detected a few times. The rearrangement uses TRBV5-5 and TRBJ2-7; a weak D match, TRBD1 (5 bases). The germline CDR1 and CDR2 sequences are SGHKS and YYEKEE (reference sequence). The ends were cut back, 4 bases at V and 2 bases at J, with 10 bases in the middle. The CDR3 consists of 13 residues. The CDR3 here is CASSNMDTYEQYF. In DNA, the CDR3 is TGTGCCAGCAGCAACATGGACACCTACGAGCAGTACTTC.